A selection of T cell receptor beta chains follows, all from one sample in a study of neurological immune-mediated disorders. Using its own MiXCR run on the 5' RACE reads, TCRdb lists one record per CDR3 protein. The sample contains approximately 130,000 distinct CDR3 sequences, roughly 3.2% of which appear only once. Sequenced sample: PBMCs. All receptors derive from a woman in her twenties or thirties with multiple sclerosis. The CDR3 runs from the conserved cysteine through the conserved F or W.

TRBJ1-2 | TRBV5-6 | CASTREGGITNYGYTF
TRBJ1-2 | TRBV5-1 | CASSLGSNYGYTF
TRBJ2-4 | TRBV20-1 | CSARETSGAKNIQYF
TRBJ2-7 | TRBV6-1 | CASSLGGPVAHEQYF
TRBJ2-7 | TRBV3-1 | CASSQDPGLAGGEQYF
TRBJ2-3 | TRBV7-9 | CASSLPRRLDTQYF
TRBJ1-1 | TRBV12-3/TRBV12-4 | CASRTRMGTEAFF
TRBJ2-7 | TRBV27 | CAGPWRYEQYF
TRBJ2-2 | TRBV7-2 | CASSGLARRTGELFF
TRBJ2-5 | TRBV29-1 | CSAYPMTGGYQETQYF
TRBJ1-1 | TRBV7-9 | CASSHRDRPTEAFF
TRBJ2-7 | TRBV18 | CASSPPGTSDYEQYF
TRBJ2-7 | TRBV5-1 | CASSFGLAEPYEQYF
TRBJ1-6 | TRBV3-1 | CASSQAGSPLHF
TRBJ2-6 | TRBV10-3 | CAIKGGLAGANVLTF
TRBJ2-2 | TRBV20-1 | CSAREGGTGELFF
TRBJ1-4 | TRBV20-1 | CSARGPVRGRKEKLFF
TRBJ1-1 | TRBV10-3 | CAISAGQGLGDTEAFF
TRBJ1-2 | TRBV12-3/TRBV12-4 | CASSLGGTNYGYTF
TRBJ2-5 | TRBV7-2 | CASSPGSEETQYF
TRBJ2-1 | TRBV12-3/TRBV12-4 | CASSFGLAPDEQFF
TRBJ1-2 | TRBV5-1 | CASSLSPGSPNYGYTF
TRBJ2-7 | TRBV27 | CASSFSLGGEQYF
TRBJ2-1 | TRBV2 | CASSPTPNEQFF
TRBJ2-6 | TRBV27 | CASSFSHQGSGANVLTF
TRBJ1-1 | TRBV20-1 | CSAPDKNLEAFF
TRBJ2-1 | TRBV5-1 | CASSFARTSGNNEQFF
TRBJ1-1 | TRBV5-5 | CPSSSPTRNTEAFF
TRBJ2-3 | TRBV6-1 | CASSEARPPADTQYF
TRBJ2-1 | TRBV5-1 | CASSPRDYTGNEQFF
TRBJ2-1 | TRBV12-3/TRBV12-4 | CASKQGGLAGAREQFF
TRBJ2-5 | TRBV20-1 | CSARTGPWYQETQYF
TRBJ2-5 | TRBV5-4 | CASSLSGGGETQYF
TRBJ2-1 | TRBV5-1 | CASSLGPNSYNEQFF
TRBJ2-7 | TRBV5-1 | CASSPMGGTAGREQYF
TRBJ1-5 | TRBV12-3/TRBV12-4 | CASSLLRNQPQHF
TRBJ1-1 | TRBV7-8 | CASSPGGGSAEAFF
TRBJ2-7 | TRBV5-1 | CASSLIPPGQGAYEQYF
TRBJ2-1 | TRBV20-1 | CSAIGPRLNNEQFF
TRBJ2-7 | TRBV27 | CASTGLAGPNLSYEQYF
TRBJ2-7 | TRBV7-2 | CASSPGPQIYEQYF
TRBJ2-7 | TRBV7-2 | CASSARDRGRYEQYF
TRBJ1-2 | TRBV12-3/TRBV12-4 | CAIMRGYGYTF
TRBJ2-1 | TRBV5-6 | CASSFATGPNEQFF
TRBJ1-5 | TRBV5-5 | CASSLATSNQPQHF
TRBJ2-1 | TRBV7-2 | CASSGTSGRVGEQFF
TRBJ1-1 | TRBV5-5 | CASSWPSRTEAFF
TRBJ2-3 | TRBV6-2/TRBV6-3 | CDTSWGDTQYF